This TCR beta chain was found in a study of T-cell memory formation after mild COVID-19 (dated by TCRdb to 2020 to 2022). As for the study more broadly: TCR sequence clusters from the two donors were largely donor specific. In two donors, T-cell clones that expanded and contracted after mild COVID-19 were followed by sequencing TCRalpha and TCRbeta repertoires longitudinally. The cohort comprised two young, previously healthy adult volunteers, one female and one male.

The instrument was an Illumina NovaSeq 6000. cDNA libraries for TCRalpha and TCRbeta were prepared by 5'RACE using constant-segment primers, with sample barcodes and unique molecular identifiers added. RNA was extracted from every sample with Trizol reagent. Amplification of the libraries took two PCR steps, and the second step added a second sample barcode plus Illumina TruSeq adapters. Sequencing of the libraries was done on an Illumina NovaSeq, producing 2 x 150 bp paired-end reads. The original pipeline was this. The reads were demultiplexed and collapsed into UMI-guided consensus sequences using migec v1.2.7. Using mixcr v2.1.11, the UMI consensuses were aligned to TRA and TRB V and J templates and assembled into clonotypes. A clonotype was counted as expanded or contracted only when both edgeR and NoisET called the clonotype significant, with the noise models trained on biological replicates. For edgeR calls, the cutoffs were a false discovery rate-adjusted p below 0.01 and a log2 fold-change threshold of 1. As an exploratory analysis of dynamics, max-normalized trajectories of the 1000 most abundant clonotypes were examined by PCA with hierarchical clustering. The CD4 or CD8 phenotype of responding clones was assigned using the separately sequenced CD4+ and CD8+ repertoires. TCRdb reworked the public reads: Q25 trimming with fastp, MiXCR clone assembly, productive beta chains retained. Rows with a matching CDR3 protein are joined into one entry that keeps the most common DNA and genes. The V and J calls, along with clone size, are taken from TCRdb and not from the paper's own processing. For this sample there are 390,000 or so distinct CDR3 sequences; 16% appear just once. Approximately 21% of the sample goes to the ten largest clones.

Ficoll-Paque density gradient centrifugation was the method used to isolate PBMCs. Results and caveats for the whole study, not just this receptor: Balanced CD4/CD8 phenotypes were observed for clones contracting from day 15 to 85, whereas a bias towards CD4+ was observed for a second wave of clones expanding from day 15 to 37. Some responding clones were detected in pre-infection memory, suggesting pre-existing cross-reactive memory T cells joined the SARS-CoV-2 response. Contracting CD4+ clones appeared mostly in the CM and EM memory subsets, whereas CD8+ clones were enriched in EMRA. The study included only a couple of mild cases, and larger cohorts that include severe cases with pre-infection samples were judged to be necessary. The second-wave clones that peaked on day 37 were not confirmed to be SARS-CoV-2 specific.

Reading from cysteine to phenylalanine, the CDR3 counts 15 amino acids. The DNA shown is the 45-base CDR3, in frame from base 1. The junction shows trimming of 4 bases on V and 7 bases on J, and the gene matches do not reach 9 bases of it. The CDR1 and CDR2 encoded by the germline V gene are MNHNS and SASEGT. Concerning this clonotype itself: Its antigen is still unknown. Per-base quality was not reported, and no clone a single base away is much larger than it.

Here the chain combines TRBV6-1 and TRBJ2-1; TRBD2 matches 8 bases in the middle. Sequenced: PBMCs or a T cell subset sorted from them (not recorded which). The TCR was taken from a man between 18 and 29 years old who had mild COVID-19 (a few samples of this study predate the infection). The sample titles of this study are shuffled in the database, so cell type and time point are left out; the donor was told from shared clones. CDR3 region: CASSVLAGGSNEQFF. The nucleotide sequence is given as TGTGCCAGCAGTGTACTGGCGGGGGGTTCGAATGAGCAGTTCTTC.